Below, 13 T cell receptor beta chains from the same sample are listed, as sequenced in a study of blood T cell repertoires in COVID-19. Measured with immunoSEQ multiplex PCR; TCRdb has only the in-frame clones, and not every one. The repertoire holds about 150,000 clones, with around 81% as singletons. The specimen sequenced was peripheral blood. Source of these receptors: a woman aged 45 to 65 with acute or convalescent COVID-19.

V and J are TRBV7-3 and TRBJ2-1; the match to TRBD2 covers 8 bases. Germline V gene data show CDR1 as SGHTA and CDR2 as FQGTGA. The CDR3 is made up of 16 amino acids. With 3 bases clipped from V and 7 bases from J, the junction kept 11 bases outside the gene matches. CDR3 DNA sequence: TGTGCCAGCAGCTTCGGGGTTGCGGGGGGTCGGAATGAGCAGTTCTTC. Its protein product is CASSFGVAGGRNEQFF.

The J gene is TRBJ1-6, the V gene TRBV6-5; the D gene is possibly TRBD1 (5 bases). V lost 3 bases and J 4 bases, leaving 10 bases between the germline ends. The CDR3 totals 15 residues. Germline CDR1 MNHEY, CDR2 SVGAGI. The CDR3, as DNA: TGTGCCAGCAGTTATGCGGGGCAGTATAATTCACCCCTCCACTTT. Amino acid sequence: CASSYAGQYNSPLHF.

DNA of the CDR3: TGTGCCAGCCTCCTTGGCCAGGGTATCGGAGAAGCTTTCTTT. Translating it yields CASLLGQGIGEAFF. This chain uses TRBV27 with TRBJ1-1; possibly TRBD1 for D (5 bases). CDR3 length: 14 residues. CDR1 and CDR2 (germline): MNHEY, SMNVEV (reference sequence). Between the trimmed V and J ends, which lost 8 bases and 8 bases, there was a span of 21 bases.

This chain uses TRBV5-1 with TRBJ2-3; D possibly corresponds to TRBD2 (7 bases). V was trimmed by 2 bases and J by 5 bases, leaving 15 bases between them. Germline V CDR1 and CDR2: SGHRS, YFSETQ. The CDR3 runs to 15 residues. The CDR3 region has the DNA TGCGCCAGCAGCTTCACGGGGGGCCCGGGAGATACGCAGTATTTT. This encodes CASSFTGGPGDTQYF. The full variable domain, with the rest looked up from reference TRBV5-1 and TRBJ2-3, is KAGVTQTPRYLIKTRGQQVTLSCSPISGHRSVSWYQQTPGQGLQFLFEYFSETQRNKGNFPGRFSGRQFSNSRSEMNVSTLELGDSALYLCASSFTGGPGDTQYFGPGTRLTVL.

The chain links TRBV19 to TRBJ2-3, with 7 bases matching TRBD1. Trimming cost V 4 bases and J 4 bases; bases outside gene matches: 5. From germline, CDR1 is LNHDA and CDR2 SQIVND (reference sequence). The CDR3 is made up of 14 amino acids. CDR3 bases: TGTGCCAGTAGTACGGGGACAGTATCAGATACGCAGTATTTT. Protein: CASSTGTVSDTQYF.

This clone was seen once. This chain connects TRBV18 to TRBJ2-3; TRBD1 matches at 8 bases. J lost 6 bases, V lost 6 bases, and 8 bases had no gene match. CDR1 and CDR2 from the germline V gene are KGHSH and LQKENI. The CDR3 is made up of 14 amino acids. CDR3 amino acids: CASSQDRVVDTQYF. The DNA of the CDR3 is TGTGCCAGCTCTCAGGACAGGGTAGTTGATACGCAGTATTTT.

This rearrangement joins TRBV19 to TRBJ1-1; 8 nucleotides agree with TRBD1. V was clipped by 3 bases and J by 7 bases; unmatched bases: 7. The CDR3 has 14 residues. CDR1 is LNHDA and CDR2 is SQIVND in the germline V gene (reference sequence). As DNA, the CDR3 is TGTGCCAGTAGTATTTTAGGGACAGGCATTGAAGCTTTCTTT. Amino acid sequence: CASSILGTGIEAFF.

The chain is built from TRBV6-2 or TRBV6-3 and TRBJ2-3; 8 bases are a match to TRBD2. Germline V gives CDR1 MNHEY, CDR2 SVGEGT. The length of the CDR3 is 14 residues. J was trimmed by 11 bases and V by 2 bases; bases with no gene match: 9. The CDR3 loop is CASSYRGGRPLQYF. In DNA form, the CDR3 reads TGTGCCAGCAGTTACCGGGGGGGGAGGCCCCTGCAGTATTTT.

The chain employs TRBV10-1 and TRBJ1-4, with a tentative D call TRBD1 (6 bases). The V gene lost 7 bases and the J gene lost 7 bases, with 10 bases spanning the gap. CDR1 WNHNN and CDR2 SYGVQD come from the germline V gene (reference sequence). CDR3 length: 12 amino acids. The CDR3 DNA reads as TGCGCCAGCAAACAGGGTGCTGAAAAACTGTTTTTT. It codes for CASKQGAEKLFF.

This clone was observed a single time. This chain's CDR3 is CASSQKNEGETQYF. The DNA for the CDR3 is TGTGCCAGCAGCCAGAAAAATGAGGGAGAGACCCAGTACTTC. The V and J genes are TRBV4-2 and TRBJ2-5; the D gene is possibly TRBD2 (5 bases). The germline gives CDR1 LGHNA, CDR2 YNFKEQ. This CDR3 has 14 amino acids. Trimming took off 3 bases at V and 4 bases at J, with 12 bases between the two ends.

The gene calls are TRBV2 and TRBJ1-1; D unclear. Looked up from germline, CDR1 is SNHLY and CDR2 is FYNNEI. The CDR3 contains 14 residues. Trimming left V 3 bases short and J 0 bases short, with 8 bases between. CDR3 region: CASSDRRMNTEAFF. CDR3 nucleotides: TGTGCCAGCAGTGATAGGAGAATGAACACTGAAGCTTTCTTT.

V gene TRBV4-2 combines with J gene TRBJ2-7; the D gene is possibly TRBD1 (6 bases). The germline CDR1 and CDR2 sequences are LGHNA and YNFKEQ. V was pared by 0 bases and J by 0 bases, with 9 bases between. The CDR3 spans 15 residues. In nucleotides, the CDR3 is TGTGCCAGCAGCCAAGAAGTAGGGGGCTCCTACGAGCAGTACTTC. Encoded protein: CASSQEVGGSYEQYF.

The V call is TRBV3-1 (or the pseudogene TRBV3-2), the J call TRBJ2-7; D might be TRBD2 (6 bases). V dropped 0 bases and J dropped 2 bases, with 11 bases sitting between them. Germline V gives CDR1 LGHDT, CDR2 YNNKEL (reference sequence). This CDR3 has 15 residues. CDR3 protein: CASSQEGRGTYEQYF. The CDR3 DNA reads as TGTGCCAGCAGCCAAGAGGGGCGGGGCACCTACGAGCAGTACTTC.